The entry below gives a single TCR beta chain sequence along with its context. The antigen is undetermined. A primer in the constant region served to generate TCR beta cDNA from about 470 ng of total RNA. A slightly modified ARM-PCR protocol with three nested multiplex PCR rounds produced these TCR beta libraries. Each of the first two PCR rounds ran approximately 9 cycles with TRBV1-TRBV30 forward and C-beta reverse primers. MiXCR, applied by TCRdb to the multiplex PCR reads, yields one record per CDR3 protein. The table lists 330,000 or so distinct CDR3 sequences, less than 75% of them singletons, with about 6.5% in the top ten. The sample originates from a study of tumor-infiltrating lymphocytes in primary liver carcinoma. The wider study: The patients presented with primary liver carcinoma, which was managed through surgical resection. General study findings and limits: A significantly higher top-250-clone fraction was recorded for tumors than for blood (p = 0.039).

The CDR3 sequence is 17 residues long. CDR1 is LGHNA and CDR2 is YSLEER in the germline V gene. The germline V and J ends were trimmed by 2 bases and 5 bases, with 20 bases remaining between them. Unsorted whole blood served as the source of blood RNA, and germline DNA was extracted as well. This clonotype originated in a man aged 35-49 years with primary liver carcinoma and hepatitis B virus infection. Sequencing used peripheral blood. The V gene is TRBV4-3, the J gene TRBJ2-3; tentatively, D is TRBD2 (5 bases). CDR3 loop: CASSQSRSGRGIDTQYF. The CDR3 DNA reads TGCGCCAGCAGCCAATCGCGAAGCGGTAGAGGAATAGATACGCAGTATTTT.